This T cell receptor (beta chain) originates from a study of human T cells and chemical hapten exposure (dated by TCRdb to 2020 to 2022). At the level of the whole study: For sensitization, 2% DPC in acetone was applied to a 2 cm by 2 cm area of upper inner arm skin. For TCR sequencing, blood came from 25 to 35 alopecia patients at anywhere from one to four time points (pre-sensitization, 2, 6 and 24 weeks). Patient blood was sampled pre-sensitization (week 0) and at 2, 6 and about 24 weeks after DPC sensitization. Patch testing was done on the upper back using Finn chambers containing 0.01% DPC, and results were scored after 6 days according to International Contact Dermatitis Research Group standards. The patient cohort, mostly female, included alopecia areata with under or over 50% scalp involvement, alopecia totalis and alopecia universalis. Weekly therapeutic DPC doses were additionally applied to the scalp of patients throughout the roughly 24-week study period. The libraries were sequenced as a pool, and the TCR yield per sample differed mostly because of small variations in library volumes within the pool. In alopecia patients, the study followed how the peripheral blood TCR repertoire changed in vivo over primary and secondary sensitization to diphenylcyclopropenone (DPC), a hapten. Beyond this particular receptor, the publication reports: After repeated subsampling, the strength of the expansion versus patch-test correlation and the threshold at which it became significant changed. The number of TCRs above 1 in 1000 frequency did not change with DPC sensitization; there was no evidence of global repertoire structure alterations. The number of PT1 expanded TCRs positively correlated with patch test score, significant at thresholds 8, 16 and 32 but not 4. Alopecia, a presumed autoimmune disease, was present in all patients, so the immune response of the patients might differ from that of healthy individuals. Expanded TCRs formed significantly more large CDR3 similarity clusters than pre-sensitization or healthy control sets, consistent with antigen-driven responses.

Library generation was performed with RACE. Sequenced using a NextSeq 500. During library preparation, unique molecular identifiers were attached to individual cDNA molecules so that TCRs could be counted in a quantitative, reproducible way. From each blood RNA sample, both TCR alpha and TCR beta chains were sequenced. For the original study's pipeline: A median of roughly 98,000 TCRs per sample was observed, with a range of about 23,224 to 690,600. The Decombinator software suite was used to annotate V, J and CDR3 in the TCR reads. Every sample was subsampled to the same number of TCRs (28,000) for the PS versus PT1 abundance plots. TCRs were defined as expanded if absent before sensitization and observed at least eight times at the 2-week time point. The public reads were reanalyzed by TCRdb: fastp trimming at Q25, MiXCR alignment, in-frame beta chains only. One record per CDR3 amino acid sequence lists the most common genes and DNA. TCRdb, not the authors, supplied the V and J calls. This sample gives around 69,000 distinct CDR3 sequences in total; more than 8% of them show up just once. The ten largest clones represent around 3.3% of the sample.

The time point tag for this specimen amounts to: patch test 1, 2 weeks after DPC sensitization. The treatment or condition label for this specimen denotes: therapeutic diphenylcyclopropenone sensitization with weekly scalp DPC. At every patch-test visit, the blood draw took place before the patch test was put on. Patients were eligible if aged 18 to 70, diagnosed with alopecia and judged suitable for DPC therapy, and pregnant patients were excluded. Total RNA was extracted from unfractionated whole blood collected in Tempus Blood RNA tubes. Reading the germline V gene gives CDR1 SGHTA and CDR2 FQGTGA. The CDR3 contains 14 residues, cysteine and phenylalanine counted. The entry retains the CDR3 DNA only, 42 bases that are in frame from base 1. Germline trimming amounts to 2 bases on V and 6 bases on J, with 5 as the count of junction bases outside the gene matches. This clonotype was counted only a few times. The clone's antigen remains unknown. The record has no base qualities; no much larger clone is one base away.

The chain links TRBV7-3 with TRBJ1-1; the junction holds 8 bases that match TRBD1. This receptor was identified in a woman aged 40 to 55 with alopecia areata. Some clones in this sample may be carry-over from other donors' samples. Here the sequenced sample was whole blood, taken in connection with sensitization to the hapten diphenylcyclopropenone (DPC). CDR3 loop: CASSLHTTGAEAFF. The DNA sequence follows: TGTGCCAGCAGCTTACACACGACAGGGGCTGAAGCTTTCTTT.